These 12 T cell receptor beta chains came from one sample sequenced in a study of blood T cell repertoires in COVID-19. The assay was immunoSEQ multiplex PCR, and TCRdb's table has in-frame clones only and misses some. The sample has approximately 490,000 clones; 88% are singletons. The sample taken for sequencing was PBMCs or T cells enriched from blood (not recorded which). The receptors come from a woman aged 55 to 70 who had recovered from COVID-19.

V and J are TRBV6-5 and TRBJ2-4; 8 nucleotides align to TRBD1. The V gene end was trimmed by 7 bases and the J gene end by 3 bases; junction bases not matched to a gene: 8. This CDR3 has 15 residues. Germline-derived CDR1 and CDR2 are MNHEY and SVGAGI. CDR3 DNA: TGTGCCAGCAACCAGGGGGCACCAAACAAAAACATTCAGTACTTC. It specifies CASNQGAPNKNIQYF.

The chain employs TRBV12-5 and TRBJ1-2; maybe TRBD1 (6 bases). The CDR3 runs to 14 residues. Germline V lookup: CDR1 LGHNT, CDR2 FRNRAP. V lost 8 bases and J 4 bases, leaving 17 bases between the germline ends. The CDR3 DNA reads as TGTGCTAGTCGTCGGGACATTGGGCGCTATGGCTACACCTTC. Translated: CASRRDIGRYGYTF.

The chain links TRBV30 to TRBJ2-3; D is perhaps TRBD1 (5 bases). The germline V and J ends were trimmed by 2 bases and 2 bases, with 11 bases remaining between them. This CDR3 region has 14 residues. The germline V gene has CDR1 GTSNPN and CDR2 SVGIG (reference sequence). CDR3 nucleotide sequence: TGTGCCTGGAGTAGGTCAGGGATCACAGATACGCAGTATTTT. It encodes CAWSRSGITDTQYF.

The rearrangement uses TRBV9 and TRBJ2-6, with D perhaps TRBD1 (6 bases). The V gene's germline CDR1 is SGDLS and CDR2 YYNGEE. The CDR3 has 15 residues. Trimming removed 2 bases from V and 2 bases from J, with 8 bases in between. In DNA, the CDR3 is TGTGCCAGCAGCGTTACAGGGACTGGGGCCAACGTCCTGACTTTC. It translates to CASSVTGTGANVLTF.

In its sample, this clone was seen once. V and J are TRBV5-6 and TRBJ1-4; 10 bases align to TRBD1. Germline trimming cut 3 bases from V and 1 base from J; bases unmatched to any gene: 6. The CDR3 contains 17 residues. The germline gives CDR1 SGHDT, CDR2 YYEEEE. In DNA form, the CDR3 reads TGTGCCAGCAGCTCGGCGGACAGGGGGTTAACTAATGAAAAACTGTTTTTT. Translated: CASSSADRGLTNEKLFF. Combining the CDR3 with reference TRBV5-6 and TRBJ1-4 gives the whole variable domain DAGVTQSPTHLIKTRGQQVTLRCSPKSGHDTVSWYQQALGQGPQFIFQYYEEEERQRGNFPDRFSGHQFPNYSSELNVNALLLGDSALYLCASSSADRGLTNEKLFFGSGTQLSVL.

V gene TRBV5-1 combines with J gene TRBJ2-5; 9 bases fit TRBD2. This CDR3 comprises 15 residues. Germline loops: CDR1 SGHRS, CDR2 YFSETQ. After removal of 2 bases from V and 1 base from J, the junction contained 3 bases not matched to a gene. The CDR3: CASSLAGGGQETQYF. The CDR3 DNA sequence: TGCGCCAGCAGCTTAGCGGGGGGCGGCCAAGAGACCCAGTACTTC.

The J gene is TRBJ1-5, the V gene TRBV6-2 or TRBV6-3, with 7 bases fitting TRBD1. CDR3 size: 15 residues. Germline trimming cut 6 bases from V and 1 base from J; bases unmatched to any gene: 6. CDR1 and CDR2 from the germline V gene are MNHEY and SVGEGT. The CDR3 coding sequence is TGTGCCAGCAGCCGGGACAGTTTGAGCAATCAGCCCCAGCATTTT. Translated, it gives CASSRDSLSNQPQHF.

The rearrangement joins TRBV5-6 to TRBJ1-4; D is undetermined. Per the germline V gene, CDR1 is SGHDT and CDR2 is YYEEEE. The CDR3 sequence is 13 residues long. V lost 1 base, J lost 5 bases, and 6 bases lay in between. CDR3 sequence: CASSLFLNEKLFF. The CDR3 bases are TGTGCCAGCAGCTTGTTCCTGAATGAAAAACTGTTTTTT.

V is TRBV9 and J is TRBJ1-4; tentatively, D is TRBD1 (5 bases). The CDR3 spans 15 residues. The V end lost 4 bases, the J end lost 2 bases, and 12 bases lay between the germline ends. Germline V CDR1 and CDR2: SGDLS, YYNGEE. In DNA form, the CDR3 reads TGTGCCAGCAGCCGGGCAGGGCTGACTAATGAAAAACTGTTTTTT. Translating it yields CASSRAGLTNEKLFF.

The chain carries TRBV5-1 and TRBJ2-3; D might be TRBD1 (8 bases). This CDR3 region has 14 residues. Germline V gives CDR1 SGHRS, CDR2 YFSETQ. Trimming took off 3 bases at V and 9 bases at J, with 17 bases between the two ends. CDR3 nucleotides: TGCGCCAGCAGCTCCCCCACAGGGGGGGAGACGCAGTATTTT. Protein: CASSSPTGGETQYF. Full variable domain (missing parts from reference TRBV5-1 and TRBJ2-3): KAGVTQTPRYLIKTRGQQVTLSCSPISGHRSVSWYQQTPGQGLQFLFEYFSETQRNKGNFPGRFSGRQFSNSRSEMNVSTLELGDSALYLCASSSPTGGETQYFGPGTRLTVL.

The chain links TRBV6-1 to TRBJ2-3, with D maybe TRBD2 (5 bases). Germline lookup yields CDR1 MNHNS and CDR2 SASEGT. This CDR3 has 16 amino acids. Trimming shortened V by 2 bases and J by 4 bases, and 16 bases separated the two germline ends. CDR3 residues: CASSERRWSGSDTQYF. CDR3 DNA: TGTGCCAGCAGTGAAAGGCGTTGGTCGGGATCAGATACGCAGTATTTT.

The chain joins TRBV18 to TRBJ1-3, with D possibly matching TRBD1 (5 bases). Germline V gene data show CDR1 as KGHSH and CDR2 as LQKENI. Trimming shortened V by 3 bases and J by 0 bases, and 12 bases separated the two germline ends. This CDR3 contains 16 residues. This CDR3 is CASSPQIGGSGNTIYF. Written as DNA, the CDR3 is TGTGCCAGCTCACCCCAGATCGGGGGCTCTGGAAACACCATATATTTT.